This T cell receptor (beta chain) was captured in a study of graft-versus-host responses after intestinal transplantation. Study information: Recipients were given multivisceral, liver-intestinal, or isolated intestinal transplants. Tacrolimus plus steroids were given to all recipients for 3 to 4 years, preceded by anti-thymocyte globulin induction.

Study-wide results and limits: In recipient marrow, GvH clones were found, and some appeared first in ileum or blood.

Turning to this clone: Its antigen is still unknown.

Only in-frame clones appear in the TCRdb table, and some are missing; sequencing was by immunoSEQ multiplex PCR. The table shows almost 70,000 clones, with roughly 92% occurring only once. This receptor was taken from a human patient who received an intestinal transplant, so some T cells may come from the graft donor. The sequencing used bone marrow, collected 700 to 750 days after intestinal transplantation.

The CDR3 nucleotides are TGCGCCAGCAGCCCCGGACAGGGGGCGGGGGAGCAGTACTTC. Its translation: CASSPGQGAGEQYF. J is TRBJ2-7 and V is TRBV5-1; 11 bases are shared with TRBD1. CDR1 and CDR2 from the germline V gene are SGHRS and YFSETQ. The junction had 7 bases not matched to a gene; V was cut back by 4 bases and J by 7 bases. The CDR3 spans 14 residues.